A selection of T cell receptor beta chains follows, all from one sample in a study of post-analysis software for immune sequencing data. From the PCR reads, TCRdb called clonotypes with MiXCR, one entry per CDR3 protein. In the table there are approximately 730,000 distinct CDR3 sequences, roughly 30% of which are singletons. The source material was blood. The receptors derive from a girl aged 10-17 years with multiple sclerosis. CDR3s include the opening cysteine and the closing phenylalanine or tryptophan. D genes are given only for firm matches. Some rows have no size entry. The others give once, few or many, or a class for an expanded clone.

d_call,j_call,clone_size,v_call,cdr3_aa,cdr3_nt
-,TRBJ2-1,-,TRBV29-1,CSVEGEVLGEQFF,TGCAGCGTTGAGGGGGAGGTCCTGGGAGAGCAGTTCTTC
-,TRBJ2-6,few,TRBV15,CATSRDLGSGANVLTF,TGTGCCACCAGCAGAGATCTAGGATCTGGGGCCAACGTCCTGACTTTC
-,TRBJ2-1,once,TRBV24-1,CATSDFSNEQFF,TGTGCCACCAGTGATTTCTCCAATGAGCAGTTCTTC
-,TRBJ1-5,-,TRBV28,CASRDGPPDQPQHF,TGTGCCAGCAGGGACGGGCCCCCTGATCAGCCCCAGCATTTT
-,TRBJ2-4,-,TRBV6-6,CASSARVAKNIQYF,TGTGCCAGCAGTGCCAGGGTAGCCAAAAACATTCAGTACTTC
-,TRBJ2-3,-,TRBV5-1,CAGSLRSRSTDTQYF,TGCGCCGGCAGCTTGAGAAGCCGAAGCACAGATACGCAGTATTTT
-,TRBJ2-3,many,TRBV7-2,CASSSQGTDTQYF,TGTGCCAGCAGCTCGCAGGGCACAGATACGCAGTATTTT
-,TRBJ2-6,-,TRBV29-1,CSVLRGSGANVLTF,TGCAGCGTCCTCAGGGGCTCTGGGGCCAACGTCCTGACTTTC
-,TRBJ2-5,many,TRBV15,CATSDQETQYF,TGTGCCACCAGCGACCAAGAGACCCAGTACTTC
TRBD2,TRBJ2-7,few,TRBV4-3,CASSQDWLAGYEQYF,TGCGCCAGCAGCCAAGATTGGCTAGCGGGCTACGAGCAGTACTTC
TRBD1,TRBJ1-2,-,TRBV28,CASSSAPKLDRDYGYTF,TGTGCCAGCAGTTCCGCACCCAAGCTTGACAGGGACTATGGCTACACCTTC
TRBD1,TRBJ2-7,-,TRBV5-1,CASSRPGQRSYEQYF,TGCGCCAGCAGCCGGCCGGGACAGAGATCCTACGAGCAGTACTTC
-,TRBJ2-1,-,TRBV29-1,CSVGLGSPGYNGQFF,TGCAGCGTGGGGCTCGGCTCTCCGGGGTACAATGGGCAGTTCTTC
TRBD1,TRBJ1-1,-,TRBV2,CASRLRGQDSNTEAFF,TGTGCCAGCCGTCTACGGGGACAGGATTCGAACACTGAAGCTTTCTTT
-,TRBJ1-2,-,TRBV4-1,CASSQDVGGTYGYTF,TGCGCCAGCAGCCAAGATGTGGGGGGGACCTATGGCTACACCTTC
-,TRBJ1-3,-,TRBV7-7,CASSPGPGNTIYF,TGTGCTAGCAGCCCGGGACCCGGAAACACCATATATTTT
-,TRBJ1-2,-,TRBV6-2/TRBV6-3,CASSPARTYGYTF,TGTGCCAGCAGCCCTGCGAGGACCTATGGCTACACCTTC
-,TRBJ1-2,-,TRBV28,CASSLPGYRVYGYTF,TGTGCCAGCAGTCTCCCAGGGTATAGGGTCTATGGCTACACCTTC
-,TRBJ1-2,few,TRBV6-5,CASSYEGGSNYGYTF,TGTGCCAGCAGTTACGAGGGGGGATCTAACTATGGCTACACCTTC
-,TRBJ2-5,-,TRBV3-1,CASSLRPGRETQYF,TGTGCCAGCAGCCTCCGACCCGGACGGGAGACCCAGTACTTC
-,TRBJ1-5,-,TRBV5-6,CASSLVREIAQPQHF,TGTGCCAGCAGCTTGGTGCGGGAGATAGCTCAGCCCCAGCATTTT
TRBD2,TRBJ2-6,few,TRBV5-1,CASSQGLTPSGANVLTF,TGCGCCAGCAGCCAGGGACTAACTCCATCTGGGGCCAACGTCCTGACTTTC
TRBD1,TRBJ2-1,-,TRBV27,CASSLGTGIGEQFF,TGTGCCAGCAGTTTAGGGACAGGGATAGGTGAGCAGTTCTTC
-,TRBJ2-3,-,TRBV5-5,CASSLVVGRLDTQYF,TGTGCCAGCAGCTTGGTAGTGGGGCGCCTAGATACGCAGTATTTT
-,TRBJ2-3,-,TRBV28,CASSLRGGLTDTQYF,TGTGCCAGCAGTTTGCGCGGAGGGCTCACAGATACGCAGTATTTT
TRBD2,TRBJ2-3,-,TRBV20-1,CSARPGGLEGLTQYF,TGCAGTGCTAGACCGGGGGGACTAGAGGGTCTTACGCAGTATTTT
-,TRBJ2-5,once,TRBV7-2,CASSLAGHQETQYF,TGTGCCAGCAGCTTAGCGGGCCACCAAGAGACCCAGTACTTC
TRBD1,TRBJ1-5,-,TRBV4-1,CASSQIQGYSNQPQHF,TGCGCCAGCAGCCAAATACAGGGGTATAGCAATCAGCCCCAGCATTTT
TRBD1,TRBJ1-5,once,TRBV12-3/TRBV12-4,CASRTGSQPQHF,TGTGCCAGCCGGACAGGGAGTCAGCCCCAGCATTTT
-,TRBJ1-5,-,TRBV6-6,CASSYSETGSNQPQHF,TGTGCCAGCAGTTACTCTGAAACGGGTAGCAATCAGCCCCAGCATTTT
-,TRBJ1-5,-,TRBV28,CASSLAGTLGQPQHF,TGTGCCAGCAGCCTTGCCGGAACATTGGGTCAGCCCCAGCATTTT
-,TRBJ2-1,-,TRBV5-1,CASSSPVLREQFF,TGCGCCAGCAGTTCACCGGTGCTAAGGGAGCAGTTCTTC
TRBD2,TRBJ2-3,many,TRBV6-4,CASSRTSLDTQYF,TGTGCCAGCAGTCGGACTAGTCTAGATACGCAGTATTTT
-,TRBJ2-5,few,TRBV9,CASSITDRGTQYF,TGTGCCAGCAGCATTACGGACCGGGGGACCCAGTACTTC
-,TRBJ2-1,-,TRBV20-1,CSASESGEIYNEQFF,TGCAGTGCTAGTGAATCCGGGGAAATCTACAATGAGCAGTTCTTC
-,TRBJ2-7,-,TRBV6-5,CASRKDRLSYEQYF,TGTGCCAGCAGGAAAGACAGACTCTCCTACGAGCAGTACTTC
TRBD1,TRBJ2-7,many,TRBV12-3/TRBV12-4,CASSLGTGGEQYF,TGTGCCAGCAGTTTGGGCACAGGGGGAGAGCAGTACTTC
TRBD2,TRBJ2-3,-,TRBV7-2,CASSYDRGGADTQYF,TGTGCCAGCAGCTACGATCGGGGGGGCGCAGATACGCAGTATTTT
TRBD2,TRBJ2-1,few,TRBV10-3,CAINAGDMNNEQFF,TGTGCCATCAATGCGGGAGATATGAACAATGAGCAGTTCTTC
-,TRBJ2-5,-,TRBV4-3,CASSQGPHRQETQYF,TGCGCCAGCAGCCAAGGGCCACATCGCCAAGAGACCCAGTACTTC
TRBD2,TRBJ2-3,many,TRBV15,CATSRDVLAGGSTDTQYF,TGTGCCACCAGCAGAGATGTACTAGCGGGGGGGAGCACAGATACGCAGTATTTT
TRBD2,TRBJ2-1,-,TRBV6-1,CASGESGGPSYNEQFF,TGTGCCAGCGGGGAAAGCGGGGGGCCCTCCTACAATGAGCAGTTCTTC
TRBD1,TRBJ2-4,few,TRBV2,CASSQLTGGGYF,TGTGCCAGCAGTCAGCTGACAGGGGGCGGGTACTTC
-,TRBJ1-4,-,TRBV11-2,CASSLSWTEKLFF,TGTGCCAGCAGCTTGTCCTGGACGGAAAAACTGTTTTTT
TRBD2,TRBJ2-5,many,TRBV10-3,CAISAGGSGETQYF,TGTGCCATCAGTGCGGGAGGGAGTGGAGAGACCCAGTACTTC
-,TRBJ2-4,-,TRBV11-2,CASSLVGVAKNIQYF,TGTGCCAGCAGCTTAGTAGGCGTAGCCAAAAACATTCAGTACTTC